The subject of this entry is one TCR beta chain. Its antigen is not known. This specimen belongs to a study of long-term antiretroviral therapy in people with HIV. The study's findings and limits: When set beside controls, HIV repertoires had CDR3 length ranges that were narrower.

PBMC samples from each donor numbered at least one pre-ART and at least two post-ART. Treated in the United States were all of the participants with HIV. Every specimen provided about 0.95-11 million cryopreserved PBMC before DNA extraction took place. Survey-level immunoSEQ v3.0 assays were run. Here immunoSEQ multiplex PCR was the method, and the copy in TCRdb shows in-frame clones only, minus some. The sample consists of tens of thousands of clones, around 83% of them appearing once. This CDR3 has 15 residues. V lost 0 bases and J 3 bases, leaving 12 bases between the germline ends. Germline CDR1 and CDR2: MGHRA and YSYEKL.

This receptor was obtained from a man aged 50-59 years with HIV. Sample: unsorted PBMCs, taken 0.4 years after starting antiretroviral therapy. This chain connects TRBV4-1 to TRBJ2-7; D might be TRBD1 (6 bases). The CDR3: CASSQESGAFYEQYF. In DNA form, the CDR3 reads TGCGCCAGCAGCCAAGAATCAGGGGCCTTCTACGAGCAGTACTTC.